The T cell receptor (beta chain) under discussion was sequenced for a study of blood T cell repertoires in COVID-19. Overall study context: Sources were T cells, B-cell-depleted T cells, or PBMCs; the material itself was cDNA or gDNA.

How the authors handled the data: Reference gene primer amplification yielded estimated nucleated cell counts. Measured with immunoSEQ multiplex PCR; TCRdb has only the in-frame clones, and not every one. For V, J and clone size, that table is used; D and trimming come from the DNA. In the table there are 200,000 to 250,000 clones, about four fifths of which are singletons. Sequencing input: peripheral blood. The clonotype was recovered from a man aged 80 or over with acute or convalescent COVID-19.

The CDR3 loop is CASGRGMNTEAFF. The CDR3 nucleotides read TGTGCCAGCGGCAGGGGAATGAACACTGAAGCTTTCTTT. The chain carries TRBV28 and TRBJ1-1; D is perhaps TRBD1 (6 bases). The CDR3 has 13 amino acids. Trimming pared 8 bases from V and 0 bases from J, leaving 10 bases between. The germline V gene encodes CDR1 MDHEN and CDR2 SYDVKM.